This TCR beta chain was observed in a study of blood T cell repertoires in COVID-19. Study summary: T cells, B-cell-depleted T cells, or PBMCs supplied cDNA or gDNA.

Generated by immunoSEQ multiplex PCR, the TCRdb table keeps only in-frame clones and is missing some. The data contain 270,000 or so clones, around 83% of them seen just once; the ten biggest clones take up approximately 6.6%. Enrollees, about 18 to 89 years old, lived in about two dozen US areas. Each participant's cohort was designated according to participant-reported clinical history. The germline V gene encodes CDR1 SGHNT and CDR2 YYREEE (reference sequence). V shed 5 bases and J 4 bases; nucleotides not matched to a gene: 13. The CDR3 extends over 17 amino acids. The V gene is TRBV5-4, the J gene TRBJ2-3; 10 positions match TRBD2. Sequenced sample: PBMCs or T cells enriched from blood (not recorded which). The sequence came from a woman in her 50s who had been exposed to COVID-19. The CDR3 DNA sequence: TGTGCCAGCAGTTCCCGCCGCCTAGCGGGGGCCTCAGATACGCAGTATTTT. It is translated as CASSSRRLAGASDTQYF. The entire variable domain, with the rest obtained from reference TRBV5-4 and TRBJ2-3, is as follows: ETGVTQSPTHLIKTRGQQVTLRCSSQSGHNTVSWYQQALGQGPQFIFQYYREEENGRGNFPPRFSGLQFPNYSSELNVNALELDDSALYLCASSSRRLAGASDTQYFGPGTRLTVL.